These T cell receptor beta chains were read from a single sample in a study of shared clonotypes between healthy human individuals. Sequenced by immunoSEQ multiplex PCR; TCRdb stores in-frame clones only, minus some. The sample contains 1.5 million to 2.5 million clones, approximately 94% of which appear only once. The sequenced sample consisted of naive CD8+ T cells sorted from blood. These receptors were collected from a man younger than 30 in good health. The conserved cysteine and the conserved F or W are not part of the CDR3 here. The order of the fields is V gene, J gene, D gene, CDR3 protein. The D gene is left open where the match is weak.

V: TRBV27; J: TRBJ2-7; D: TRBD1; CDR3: ASSSQGSSYEQY
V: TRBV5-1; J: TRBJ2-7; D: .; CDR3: ASSLAGREQY
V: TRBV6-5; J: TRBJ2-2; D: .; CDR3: ASSYSGVDTGELF
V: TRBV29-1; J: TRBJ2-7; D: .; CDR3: SVEGDAYEQY
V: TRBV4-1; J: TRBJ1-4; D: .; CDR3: ASSQEQGEAHEKLF
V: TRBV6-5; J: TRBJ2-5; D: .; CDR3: ASSYDRGRILETQY
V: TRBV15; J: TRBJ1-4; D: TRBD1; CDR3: ATSRVPQGVEKLF
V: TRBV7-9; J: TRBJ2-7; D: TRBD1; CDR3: ASSLAGTGVTSSYEQY
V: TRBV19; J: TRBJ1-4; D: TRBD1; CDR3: ASSILGTAIEKLF
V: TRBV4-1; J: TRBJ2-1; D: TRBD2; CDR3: ASSQAASGGYEQF
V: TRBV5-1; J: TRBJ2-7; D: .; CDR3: ASSWGTPEEYEQY
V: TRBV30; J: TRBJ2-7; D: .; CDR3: AWSDSGAYEQY
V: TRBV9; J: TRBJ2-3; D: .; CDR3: ASSVYSAQGDTQY
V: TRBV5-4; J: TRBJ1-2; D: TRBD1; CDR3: ASRGTGGSWDYGYT
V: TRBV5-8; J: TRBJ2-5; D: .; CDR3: ASSPEATQY
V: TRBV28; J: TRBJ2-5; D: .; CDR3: ASSLSNWRETQY
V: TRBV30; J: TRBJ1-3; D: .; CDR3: AWSVQGSGNTIY
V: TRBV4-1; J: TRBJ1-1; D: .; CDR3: ASSQDPPGNTEAF
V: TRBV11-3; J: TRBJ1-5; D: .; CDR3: ASKSWGSAGDQPQH
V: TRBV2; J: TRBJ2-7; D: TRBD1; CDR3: ASFGQGAYEQY
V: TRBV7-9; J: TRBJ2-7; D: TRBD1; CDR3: ASSRDSSYEQY
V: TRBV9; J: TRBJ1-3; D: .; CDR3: ASSVDGGNTIY
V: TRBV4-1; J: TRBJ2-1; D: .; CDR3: ASSQVRPQGWDEQF
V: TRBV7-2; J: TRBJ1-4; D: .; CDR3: ASSYGYREVSEKLF
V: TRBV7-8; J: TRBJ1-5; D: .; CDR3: ASSLEQGAYQPQH
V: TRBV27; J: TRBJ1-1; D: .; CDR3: ASSLGIGGPEAF
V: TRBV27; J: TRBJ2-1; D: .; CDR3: ASSLSSGELYNEQF
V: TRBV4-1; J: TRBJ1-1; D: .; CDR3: ASSQVEGMNTEAF
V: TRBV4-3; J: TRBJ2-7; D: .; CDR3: ASSQGRYSGYEQY
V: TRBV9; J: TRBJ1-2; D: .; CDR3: ASSASGTPLSGYT
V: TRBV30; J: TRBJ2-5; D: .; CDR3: AWSVRAGQETQY
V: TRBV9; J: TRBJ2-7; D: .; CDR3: ASSVASQGYEQY
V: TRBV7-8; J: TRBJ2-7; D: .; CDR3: ASSLIGSGYEQY
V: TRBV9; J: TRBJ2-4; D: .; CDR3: ASSVGGWDIQY
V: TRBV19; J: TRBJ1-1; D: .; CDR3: ASSTGWGTEAF
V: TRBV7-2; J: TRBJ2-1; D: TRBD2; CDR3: ASSLEGPSGSEQF
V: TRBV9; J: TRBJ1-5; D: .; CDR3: ASSVEGLDYQPQH
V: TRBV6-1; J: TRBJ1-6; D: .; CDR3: ASSEGPDTLH
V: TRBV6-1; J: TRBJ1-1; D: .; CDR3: ASSELGFDTEAF